The present entry profiles one TCR beta chain with its context. The CDR3 has 18 residues. Trimming cost V 4 bases and J 2 bases, with 22 bases left between them. Germline CDR1 reads WNHNN; CDR2 reads SYGVQD (reference sequence). These data are taken from a study of blood T cell repertoires in COVID-19. The repertoire was sequenced with immunoSEQ multiplex PCR; TCRdb's copy has only in-frame clones and lacks some. Among 430,000 or so clones, more than 75% were seen once, and the ten largest hold around 1.9%. This clonotype was obtained from a woman aged 40-49 years who had recovered from COVID-19. The specimen sequenced was PBMCs or T cells enriched from blood (not recorded which). The gene calls are TRBV10-1 and TRBJ2-3, with TRBD2 as a possible D gene (6 bases). CDR3 sequence: CASSGGGILDGTTDTQYF. The CDR3 coding sequence is TGCGCCAGCAGTGGTGGCGGGATTTTGGACGGGACCACAGATACGCAGTATTTT.